Presented here are 17 T cell receptor beta chains from one specimen sequenced in a study of cytomegalovirus exposure and HLA in healthy donors. Using immunoSEQ multiplex PCR, the repertoire was profiled, and TCRdb retains in-frame clones only, with some absent. In the table there are more than 140,000 clones, approximately 91% of which are singletons. Sequencing input: PBMCs. The receptors here all came from a woman aged 18 to 35 in good health and CMV-seropositive.

This clone was recorded only once. The rearrangement links TRBV13 to TRBJ2-1, with 7 bases identical to TRBD2. The CDR3 runs 13 residues. Germline-derived CDR1 and CDR2 are PRHDT and FYEKMQ (reference sequence). The J segment lost 7 bases and the V segment lost 5 bases, leaving 5 bases of the junction unmatched. CDR3 residues: CASSPLALNEQFF. The CDR3 DNA reads TGTGCCAGCAGCCCACTAGCGCTAAATGAGCAGTTCTTC.

The V gene is TRBV19, the J gene TRBJ2-1; 12 positions match TRBD2. Unmatched junction bases numbered 3, after V lost 1 base and J lost 5 bases. The CDR3 sequence is 16 residues long. The germline V gene has CDR1 LNHDA and CDR2 SQIVND (reference sequence). The CDR3 sequence: CASSIVGLAGDNEQFF. CDR3 nucleotides: TGTGCCAGTAGTATAGTGGGACTAGCGGGCGACAATGAGCAGTTCTTC.

The V call is TRBV28, the J call TRBJ1-5; 11 bases map to TRBD1. Germline lookup yields CDR1 MDHEN and CDR2 SYDVKM. After removal of 6 bases from V and 4 bases from J, the junction contained 11 bases not matched to a gene. The CDR3 has 17 amino acids. The CDR3 is CASRDGTGGYRNQPQHF. The CDR3 nucleotides read TGTGCCAGCAGGGACGGGACAGGGGGATATCGGAATCAGCCCCAGCATTTT.

The chain has TRBV20-1 and TRBJ2-1; unclear D gene. Trimming removed 2 bases at V and 5 bases at J, with 4 bases between. The CDR3 is 11 residues long. The germline V gene has CDR1 DFQATT and CDR2 SNEGSKA (reference sequence). CDR3 coding DNA: TGCAGTGCTAGACGGGACAATGAGCAGTTCTTC. Amino acid sequence: CSARRDNEQFF.

A single count supports this clone. The DNA of the CDR3 is TGTGCCAGTAGTATAGATCTCGGGGTATTGGCACCCGGGGAGCTGTTTTTT. The encoded protein is CASSIDLGVLAPGELFF. J is TRBJ2-2 and V is TRBV19, with D perhaps TRBD2 (5 bases). CDR1 and CDR2 (germline): LNHDA, SQIVND (reference sequence). V was shortened by 0 bases and J by 6 bases, with 17 bases between the two germline ends. The CDR3 loop spans 17 amino acids.

V is TRBV27 and J is TRBJ1-2; D is possibly TRBD1 (5 bases). Trimming took 4 bases from V and 8 from J, leaving 14 bases between them. The CDR3 loop spans 13 amino acids. Germline V gene data show CDR1 as MNHEY and CDR2 as SMNVEV (reference sequence). CDR3 coding DNA: TGTGCCAGCAGTTCACAGGACGAGGAGGGCTACACCTTC. It is translated as CASSSQDEEGYTF.

There are many counts of this clone. The gene calls are TRBV28 and TRBJ2-1, with a tentative D call TRBD1 (6 bases). This CDR3 is built from 16 residues. Germline V CDR1 and CDR2: MDHEN, SYDVKM. With 6 bases removed from V and 0 bases from J, the gap between germline ends came to 15 bases. This CDR3 is CASSQGTVSSYNEQFF. The CDR3 bases are TGTGCCAGCAGCCAGGGGACCGTGAGCTCCTACAATGAGCAGTTCTTC. The variable domain in full, completed from reference TRBV28 and TRBJ2-1, reads DVKVTQSSRYLVKRTGEKVFLECVQDMDHENMFWYRQDPGLGLRLIYFSYDVKMKEKGDIPEGYSVSREKKERFSLILESASTNQTSMYLCASSQGTVSSYNEQFFGPGTRLTVL.

This clone showed up just once. V usage is TRBV5-1 and J usage is TRBJ2-5, with D possibly being TRBD1 (5 bases). Trimming removed 0 bases from V and 5 bases from J, with 11 bases in between. This CDR3 spans 14 amino acids. CDR1 is SGHRS and CDR2 is YFSETQ in the germline V gene. The CDR3 spells CASSLGRARETQYF. DNA for the CDR3: TGCGCCAGCAGCTTGGGCAGGGCACGGGAGACCCAGTACTTC. The whole variable domain, remainder taken from reference TRBV5-1 and TRBJ2-5, is KAGVTQTPRYLIKTRGQQVTLSCSPISGHRSVSWYQQTPGQGLQFLFEYFSETQRNKGNFPGRFSGRQFSNSRSEMNVSTLELGDSALYLCASSLGRARETQYFGPGTRLLVL.

The chain couples TRBV5-1 to TRBJ2-7; D call uncertain. V lost 0 bases and J lost 6, with 13 bases in between. The CDR3 is made up of 14 amino acids. Per the germline V gene, CDR1 is SGHRS and CDR2 is YFSETQ. For the CDR3, the DNA is TGCGCCAGCAGCTTGGCCCTGGGCCGATCCGAGCAGTACTTC. Its protein product is CASSLALGRSEQYF.

This clone was recorded once. The rearrangement links TRBV11-1 to TRBJ2-4; D is possibly TRBD2 (5 bases). This CDR3 contains 14 residues. Germline-derived CDR1 and CDR2 are SGHAT and FQDESV (reference sequence). Trimming left V 1 base short and J 9 bases short, with 13 bases between. CDR3 coding DNA: TGTGCCAGCAGCTTAGTCGGGTCCGGAGGCATTCAGTACTTC. This sequence encodes CASSLVGSGGIQYF.

The chain combines TRBV6-1 with TRBJ1-5; possibly TRBD1 for D (5 bases). CDR1 MNHNS and CDR2 SASEGT come from the germline V gene. This CDR3 contains 16 residues. Trimming pared 6 bases from V and 0 bases from J, leaving 15 bases between. CDR3 region: CASREHTTVSNQPQHF. CDR3 nucleotides: TGTGCCAGCAGGGAACATACGACAGTTAGCAATCAGCCCCAGCATTTT.

This clone was detected only once. V is TRBV15 and J is TRBJ2-7; 8 bases agree with TRBD2. With 1 base clipped from V and 0 bases from J, the junction kept 2 bases outside the gene matches. CDR3 length: 15 residues. Germline CDR1 reads LNHNV; CDR2 reads YYDKDF (reference sequence). The CDR3 DNA follows: TGTGCCACCAGCAGAGGGGCGGGGGGCTCCTACGAGCAGTACTTC. Its protein product is CATSRGAGGSYEQYF.

This clone was observed once. The J gene is TRBJ2-1, the V gene TRBV5-1, with 9 bases aligning to TRBD1. This CDR3 is 15 amino acids long. CDR1 is SGHRS, CDR2 YFSETQ, per germline. J was trimmed by 2 bases and V by 0 bases; bases with no gene match: 0. CDR3 sequence: CASSLGTGAYNEQFF. CDR3 nucleotide sequence: TGCGCCAGCAGCTTGGGGACAGGGGCCTACAATGAGCAGTTCTTC.

The V and J genes are TRBV4-1 and TRBJ2-2; TRBD1 aligns across 7 bases. Trimming cost V 5 bases and J 5 bases; bases outside gene matches: 8. The CDR3 contains 15 residues. CDR1 and CDR2 from the germline V gene are MGHRA and YSYEKL. The CDR3, as DNA: TGCGCCAGCAGCTTTAGACAGGGAGTTACCGGGGAGCTGTTTTTT. Its translation: CASSFRQGVTGELFF.

As for this clone: The same CDR3 can be traced to other DNA sequences in this sample. This rearrangement joins TRBV7-9 to TRBJ2-7, with D hard to call. V was cut by 1 base and J by 3 bases, with 4 bases left in between. The germline V gene encodes CDR1 SEHNR and CDR2 FQNEAQ (reference sequence). The CDR3 consists of 12 residues. CDR3 residues: CASSLGSYEQYF. CDR3 DNA sequence: TGTGCCAGCAGCTTAGGCAGCTACGAGCAGTACTTC.

V usage is TRBV2 and J usage is TRBJ2-5; D is unresolved. Germline-derived CDR1 and CDR2 are SNHLY and FYNNEI. This CDR3 comprises 11 residues. V was cut by 9 bases and J by 2 bases, with 7 bases left in between. The CDR3 loop is CARQNQETQYF. The CDR3 region has the DNA TGTGCCAGACAGAATCAAGAGACCCAGTACTTC.

The rearrangement joins TRBV29-1 to TRBJ1-2; 9 bases agree with TRBD1. J lost 7 bases, V lost 6 bases, and 21 bases had no gene match. The CDR3 length is 17 residues. Per the germline V gene, CDR1 is SQVTM and CDR2 is ANQGSEA. DNA for the CDR3: TGCAGCGTAGCCACAGGGGGCGCGGGGAATTTTGGTCGTGGCTACACCTTC. Translating gives CSVATGGAGNFGRGYTF.